This TCR beta chain was identified in a study of blood T cell repertoires in COVID-19. As for the study in general: Whether acute or convalescent, the COVID-19 samples came from the United States, Italy and Spain. Nucleic acid was either cDNA or gDNA, and it came from T cells, B-cell-depleted T cells, or PBMCs.

Original handling: Amplification of reference gene primers provided the estimated nucleated cell counts. Clones were read by immunoSEQ multiplex PCR, and TCRdb kept only the in-frame ones, dropping some. V and J calls and clone size are given by that table; D and trimming were obtained from the DNA. The sample shows around 200,000 clones, around four fifths of them seen only once. Germline values: CDR1 SEHNR, CDR2 FQNEAQ (reference sequence). The CDR3 runs to 12 residues. V was shortened by 1 base and J by 3 bases, with 4 bases between the two germline ends. This TCR came from a woman older than 75 with active or convalescent COVID-19. The sequenced sample consisted of peripheral blood. The chain carries TRBV7-9 and TRBJ2-7; no clear D gene. CDR3 residues: CASSLVHYEQYF. Written as DNA, the CDR3 is TGTGCCAGCAGCTTAGTACACTACGAGCAGTACTTC.